This T cell receptor beta chain was captured in a study of blood T cell repertoires in COVID-19. Overall study: PBMCs, B-cell-depleted T cells, or T cells provided the cDNA or gDNA that made up the material.

How the authors handled the data: How many nucleated cells were present was estimated from reference gene primer amplification. Method: immunoSEQ multiplex PCR; TCRdb's copy keeps in-frame clones and lacks some. V, J and clone size were drawn from that table, and D and trimming were deduced from the DNA. The table includes some 130,000 clones, about 80% detected once. Input material: peripheral blood. The clonotype comes from a woman between 45 and 65 years old with acute or convalescent COVID-19.

CDR3 sequence reads: CASSFSGSNQPQHF. The CDR3 coding sequence is TGTGCCAGCAGTTTTTCGGGGAGCAATCAGCCCCAGCATTTT. The rearrangement uses TRBV27 and TRBJ1-5, with no clear D. Trimming shortened V by 3 bases and J by 1 base, and 7 bases separated the two germline ends. Germline CDR1 is MNHEY and CDR2 is SMNVEV (reference sequence). This CDR3 region has 14 residues.